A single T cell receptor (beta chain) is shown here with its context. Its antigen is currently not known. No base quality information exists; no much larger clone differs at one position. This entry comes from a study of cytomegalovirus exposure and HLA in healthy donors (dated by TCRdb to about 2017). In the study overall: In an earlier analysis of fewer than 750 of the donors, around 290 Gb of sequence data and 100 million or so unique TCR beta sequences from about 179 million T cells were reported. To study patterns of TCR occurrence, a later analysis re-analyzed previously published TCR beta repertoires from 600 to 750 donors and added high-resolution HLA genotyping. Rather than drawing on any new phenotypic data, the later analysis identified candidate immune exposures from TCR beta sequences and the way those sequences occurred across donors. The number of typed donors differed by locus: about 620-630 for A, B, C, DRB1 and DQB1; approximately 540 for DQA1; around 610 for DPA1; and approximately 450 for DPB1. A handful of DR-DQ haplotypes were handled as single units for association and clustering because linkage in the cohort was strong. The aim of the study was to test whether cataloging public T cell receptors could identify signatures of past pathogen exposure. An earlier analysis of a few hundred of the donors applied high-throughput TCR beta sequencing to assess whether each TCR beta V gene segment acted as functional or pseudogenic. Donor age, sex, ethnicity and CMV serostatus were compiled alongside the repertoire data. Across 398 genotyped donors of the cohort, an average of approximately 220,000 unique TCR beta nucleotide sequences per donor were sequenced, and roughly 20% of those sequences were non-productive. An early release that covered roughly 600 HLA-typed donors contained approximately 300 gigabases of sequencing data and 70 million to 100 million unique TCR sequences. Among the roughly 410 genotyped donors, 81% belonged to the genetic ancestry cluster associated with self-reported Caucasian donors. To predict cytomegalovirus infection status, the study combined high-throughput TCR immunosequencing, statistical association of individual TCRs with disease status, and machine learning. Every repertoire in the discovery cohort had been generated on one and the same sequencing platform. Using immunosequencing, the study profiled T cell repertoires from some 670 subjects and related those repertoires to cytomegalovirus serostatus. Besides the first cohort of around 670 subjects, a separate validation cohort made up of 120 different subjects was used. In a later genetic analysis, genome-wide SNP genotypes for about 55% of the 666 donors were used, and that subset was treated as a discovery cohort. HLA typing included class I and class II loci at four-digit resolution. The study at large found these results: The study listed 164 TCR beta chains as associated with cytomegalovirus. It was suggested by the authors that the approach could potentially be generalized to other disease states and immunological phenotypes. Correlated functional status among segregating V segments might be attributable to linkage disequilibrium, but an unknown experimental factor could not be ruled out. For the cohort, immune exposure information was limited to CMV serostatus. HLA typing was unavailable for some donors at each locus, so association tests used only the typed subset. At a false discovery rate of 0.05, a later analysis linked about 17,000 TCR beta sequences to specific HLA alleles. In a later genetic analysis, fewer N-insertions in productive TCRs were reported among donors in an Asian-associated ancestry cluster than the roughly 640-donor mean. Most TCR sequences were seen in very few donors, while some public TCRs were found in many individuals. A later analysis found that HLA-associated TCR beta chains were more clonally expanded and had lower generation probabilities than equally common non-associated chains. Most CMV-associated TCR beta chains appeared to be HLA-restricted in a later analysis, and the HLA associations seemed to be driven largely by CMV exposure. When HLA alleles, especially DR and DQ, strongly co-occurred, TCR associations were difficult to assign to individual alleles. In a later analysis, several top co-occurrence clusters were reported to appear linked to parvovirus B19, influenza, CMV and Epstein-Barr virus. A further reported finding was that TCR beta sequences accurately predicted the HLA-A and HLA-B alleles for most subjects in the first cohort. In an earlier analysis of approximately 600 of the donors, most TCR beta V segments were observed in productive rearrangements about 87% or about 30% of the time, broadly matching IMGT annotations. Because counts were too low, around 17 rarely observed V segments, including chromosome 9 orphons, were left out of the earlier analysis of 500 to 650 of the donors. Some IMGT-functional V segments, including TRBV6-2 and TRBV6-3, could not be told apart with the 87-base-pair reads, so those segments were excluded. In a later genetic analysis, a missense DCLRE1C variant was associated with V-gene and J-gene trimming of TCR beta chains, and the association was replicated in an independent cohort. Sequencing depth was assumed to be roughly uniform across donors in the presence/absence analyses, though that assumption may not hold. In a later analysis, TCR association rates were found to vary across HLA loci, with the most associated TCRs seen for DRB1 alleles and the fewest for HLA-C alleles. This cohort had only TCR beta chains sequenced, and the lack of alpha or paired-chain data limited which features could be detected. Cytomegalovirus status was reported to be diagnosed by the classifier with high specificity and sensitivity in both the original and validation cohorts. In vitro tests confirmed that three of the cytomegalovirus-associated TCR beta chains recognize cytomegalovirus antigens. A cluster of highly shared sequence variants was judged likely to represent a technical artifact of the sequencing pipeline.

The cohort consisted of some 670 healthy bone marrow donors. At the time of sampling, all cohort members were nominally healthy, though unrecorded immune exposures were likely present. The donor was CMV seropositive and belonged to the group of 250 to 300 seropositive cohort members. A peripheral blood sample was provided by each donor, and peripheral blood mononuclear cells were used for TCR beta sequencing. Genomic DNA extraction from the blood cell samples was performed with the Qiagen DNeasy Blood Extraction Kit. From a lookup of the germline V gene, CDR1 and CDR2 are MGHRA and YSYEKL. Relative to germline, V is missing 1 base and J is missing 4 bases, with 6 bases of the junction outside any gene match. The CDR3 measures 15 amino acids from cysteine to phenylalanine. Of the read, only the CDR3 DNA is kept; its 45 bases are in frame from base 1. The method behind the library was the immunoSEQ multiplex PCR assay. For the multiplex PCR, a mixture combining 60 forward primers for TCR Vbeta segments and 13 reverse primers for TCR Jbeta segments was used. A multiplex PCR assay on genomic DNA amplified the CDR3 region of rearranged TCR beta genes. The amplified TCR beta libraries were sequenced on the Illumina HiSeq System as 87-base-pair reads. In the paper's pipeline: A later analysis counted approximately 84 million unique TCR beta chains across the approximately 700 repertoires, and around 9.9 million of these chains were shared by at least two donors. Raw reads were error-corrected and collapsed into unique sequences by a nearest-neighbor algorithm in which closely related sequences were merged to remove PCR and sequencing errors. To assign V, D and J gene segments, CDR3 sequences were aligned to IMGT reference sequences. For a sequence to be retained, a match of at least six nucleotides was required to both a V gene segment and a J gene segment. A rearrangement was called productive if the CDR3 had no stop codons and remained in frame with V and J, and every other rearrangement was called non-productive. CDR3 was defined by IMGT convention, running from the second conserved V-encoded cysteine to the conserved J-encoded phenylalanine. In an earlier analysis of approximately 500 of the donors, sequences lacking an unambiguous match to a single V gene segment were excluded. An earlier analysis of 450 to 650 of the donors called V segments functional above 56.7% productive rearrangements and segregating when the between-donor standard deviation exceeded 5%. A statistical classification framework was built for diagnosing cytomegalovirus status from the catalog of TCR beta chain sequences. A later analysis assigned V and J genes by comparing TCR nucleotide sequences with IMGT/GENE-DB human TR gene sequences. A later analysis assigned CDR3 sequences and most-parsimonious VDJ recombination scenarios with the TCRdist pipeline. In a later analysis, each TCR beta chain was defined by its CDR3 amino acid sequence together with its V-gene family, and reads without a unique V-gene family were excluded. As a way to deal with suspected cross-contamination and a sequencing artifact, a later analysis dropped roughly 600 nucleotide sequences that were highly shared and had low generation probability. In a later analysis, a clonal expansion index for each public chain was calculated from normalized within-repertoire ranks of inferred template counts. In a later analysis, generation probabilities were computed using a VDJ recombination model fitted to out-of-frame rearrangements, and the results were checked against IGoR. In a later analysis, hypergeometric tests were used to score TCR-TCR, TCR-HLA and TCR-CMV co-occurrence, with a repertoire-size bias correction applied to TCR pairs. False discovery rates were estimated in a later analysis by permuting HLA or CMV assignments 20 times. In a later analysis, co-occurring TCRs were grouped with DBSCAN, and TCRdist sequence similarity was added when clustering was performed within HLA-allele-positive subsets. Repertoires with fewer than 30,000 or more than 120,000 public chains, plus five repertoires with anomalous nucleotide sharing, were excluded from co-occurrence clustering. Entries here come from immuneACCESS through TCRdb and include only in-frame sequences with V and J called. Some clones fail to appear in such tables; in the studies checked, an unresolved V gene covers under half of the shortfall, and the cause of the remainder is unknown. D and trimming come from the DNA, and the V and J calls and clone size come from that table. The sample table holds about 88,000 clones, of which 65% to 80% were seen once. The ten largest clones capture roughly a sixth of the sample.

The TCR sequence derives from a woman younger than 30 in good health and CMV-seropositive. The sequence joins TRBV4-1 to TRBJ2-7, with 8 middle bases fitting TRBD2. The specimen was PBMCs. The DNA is TGCGCCAGCAGCCAAGCGGGGGGGCCATATTACGAGCAGTACTTC. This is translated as CASSQAGGPYYEQYF.